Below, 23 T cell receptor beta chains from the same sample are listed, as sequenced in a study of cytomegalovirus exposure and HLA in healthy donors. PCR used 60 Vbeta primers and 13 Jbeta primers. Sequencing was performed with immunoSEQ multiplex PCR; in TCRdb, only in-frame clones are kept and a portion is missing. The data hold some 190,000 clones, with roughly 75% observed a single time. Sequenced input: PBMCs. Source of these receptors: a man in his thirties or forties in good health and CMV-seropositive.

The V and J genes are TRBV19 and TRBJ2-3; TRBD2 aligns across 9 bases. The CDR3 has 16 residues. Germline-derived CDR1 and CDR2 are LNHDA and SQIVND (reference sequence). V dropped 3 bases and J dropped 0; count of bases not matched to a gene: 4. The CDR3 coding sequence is TGTGCCAGTAGTATCGGAGCGGGGGGTAGCACAGATACGCAGTATTTT. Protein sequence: CASSIGAGGSTDTQYF.

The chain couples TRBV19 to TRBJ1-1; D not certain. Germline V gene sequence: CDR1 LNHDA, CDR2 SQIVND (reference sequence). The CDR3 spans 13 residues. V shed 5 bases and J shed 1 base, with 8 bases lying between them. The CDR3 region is CASSGLRNTEAFF. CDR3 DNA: TGTGCCAGTAGTGGTCTCAGGAACACTGAAGCTTTCTTT.

The CDR3 coding sequence is TGTGCCAGCAGTTACGGGGGGAGGGAGACCCAGTACTTC. It codes for CASSYGGRETQYF. The chain couples TRBV6-5 to TRBJ2-5, with a weak D call TRBD2 (6 bases). V lost 2 bases to trimming and J lost 5 bases, with 9 bases between them. There are 13 residues in the CDR3. Germline V gene sequence: CDR1 MNHEY, CDR2 SVGAGI.

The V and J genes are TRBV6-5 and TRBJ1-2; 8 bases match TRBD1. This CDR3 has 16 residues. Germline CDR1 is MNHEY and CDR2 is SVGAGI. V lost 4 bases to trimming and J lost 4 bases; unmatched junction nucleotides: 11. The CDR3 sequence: CASSLAGGASSYGYTF. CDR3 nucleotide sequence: TGTGCCAGCAGTTTGGCAGGGGGCGCCTCATCCTATGGCTACACCTTC.

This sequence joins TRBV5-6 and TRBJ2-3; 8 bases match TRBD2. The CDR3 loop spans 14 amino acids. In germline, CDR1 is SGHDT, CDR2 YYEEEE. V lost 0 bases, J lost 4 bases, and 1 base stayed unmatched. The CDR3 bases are TGTGCCAGCAGCTTGGCTAGCGGGTCAGATACGCAGTATTTT. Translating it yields CASSLASGSDTQYF.

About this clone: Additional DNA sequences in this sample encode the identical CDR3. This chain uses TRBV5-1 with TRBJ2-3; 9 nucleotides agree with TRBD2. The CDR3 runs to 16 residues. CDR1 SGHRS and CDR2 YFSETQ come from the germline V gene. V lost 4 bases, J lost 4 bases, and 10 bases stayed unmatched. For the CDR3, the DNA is TGCGCCAGCAGCATGCCGAGCGGGGGGACCGCAGATACGCAGTATTTT. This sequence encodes CASSMPSGGTADTQYF.

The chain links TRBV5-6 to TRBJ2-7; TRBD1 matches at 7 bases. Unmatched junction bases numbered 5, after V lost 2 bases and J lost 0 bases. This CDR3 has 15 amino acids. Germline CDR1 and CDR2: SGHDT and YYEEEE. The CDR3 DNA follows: TGTGCCAGCAGCTTCGTGACAGGGAGCTCCTACGAGCAGTACTTC. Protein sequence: CASSFVTGSSYEQYF.

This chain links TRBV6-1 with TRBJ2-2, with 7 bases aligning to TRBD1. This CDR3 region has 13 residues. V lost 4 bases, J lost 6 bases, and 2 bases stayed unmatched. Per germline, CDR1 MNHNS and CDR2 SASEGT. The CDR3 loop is CASSVTGAGELFF. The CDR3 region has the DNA TGTGCCAGCAGTGTTACAGGGGCCGGGGAGCTGTTTTTT.

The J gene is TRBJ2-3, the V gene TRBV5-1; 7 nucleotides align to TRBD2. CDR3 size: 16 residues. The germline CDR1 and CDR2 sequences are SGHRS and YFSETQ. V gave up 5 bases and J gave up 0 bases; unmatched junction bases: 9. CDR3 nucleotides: TGCGCCAGCAGTAAGGGAGGGTCCTCTAGCACAGATACGCAGTATTTT. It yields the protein CASSKGGSSSTDTQYF.

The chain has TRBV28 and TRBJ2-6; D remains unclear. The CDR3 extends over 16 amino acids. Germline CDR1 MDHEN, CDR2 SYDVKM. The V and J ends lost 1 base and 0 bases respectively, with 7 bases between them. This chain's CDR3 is CASSLFSSSGANVLTF. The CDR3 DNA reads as TGTGCCAGCAGTTTATTTTCCAGCTCTGGGGCCAACGTCCTGACTTTC.

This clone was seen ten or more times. CDR3 amino acids: CASTRTPTYEQYF. The CDR3 DNA is TGTGCCAGCACCCGGACACCAACCTACGAGCAGTACTTC. V gene TRBV7-8 combines with J gene TRBJ2-7; perhaps TRBD1 as D (5 bases). Deletions cut 7 bases from V and 2 bases from J, with 12 bases between. CDR3 length: 13 residues. Germline V gives CDR1 SGHVS, CDR2 FQNEAQ.

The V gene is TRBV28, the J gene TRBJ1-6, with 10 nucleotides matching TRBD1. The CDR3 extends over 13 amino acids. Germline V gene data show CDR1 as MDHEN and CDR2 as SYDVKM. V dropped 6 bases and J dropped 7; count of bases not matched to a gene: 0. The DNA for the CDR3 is TGTGCCAGCAGGGACAGGGGGAATTCACCCCTCCACTTT. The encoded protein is CASRDRGNSPLHF. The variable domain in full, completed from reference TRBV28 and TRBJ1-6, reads DVKVTQSSRYLVKRTGEKVFLECVQDMDHENMFWYRQDPGLGLRLIYFSYDVKMKEKGDIPEGYSVSREKKERFSLILESASTNQTSMYLCASRDRGNSPLHFGNGTRLTVT.

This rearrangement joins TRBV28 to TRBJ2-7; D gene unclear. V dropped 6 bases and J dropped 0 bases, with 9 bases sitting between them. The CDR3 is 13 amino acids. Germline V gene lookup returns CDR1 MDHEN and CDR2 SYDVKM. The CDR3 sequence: CASSLRLSYEQYF. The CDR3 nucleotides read TGTGCCAGCAGCCTCCGACTCTCCTACGAGCAGTACTTC.

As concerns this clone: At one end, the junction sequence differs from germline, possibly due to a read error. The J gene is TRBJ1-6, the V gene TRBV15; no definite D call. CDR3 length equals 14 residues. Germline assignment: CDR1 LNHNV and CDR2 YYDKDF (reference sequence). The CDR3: CATGSRFNNSPLHF. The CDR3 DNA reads TGTGCCACCGGCAGCAGGTTCAATAATTCACCCCTCCACTTT.

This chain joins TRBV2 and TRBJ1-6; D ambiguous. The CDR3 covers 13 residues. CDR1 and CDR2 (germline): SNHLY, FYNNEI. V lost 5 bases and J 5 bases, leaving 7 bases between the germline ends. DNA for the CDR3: TGTGCCAGCAGTACGGAGGATAATTCACCCCTCCACTTT. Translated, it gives CASSTEDNSPLHF.

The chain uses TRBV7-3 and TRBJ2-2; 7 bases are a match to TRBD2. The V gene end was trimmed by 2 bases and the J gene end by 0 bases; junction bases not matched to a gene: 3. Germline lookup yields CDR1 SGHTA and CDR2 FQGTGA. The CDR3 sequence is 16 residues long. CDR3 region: CASSLLGLANTGELFF. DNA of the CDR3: TGTGCCAGCAGCTTATTAGGACTAGCGAACACCGGGGAGCTGTTTTTT.

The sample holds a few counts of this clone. CDR3 in amino acids: CASRSSTGQPQHF. Here the CDR3 DNA reads TGTGCCAGCAGATCCTCCACAGGACAGCCCCAGCATTTT. The chain recombines TRBV27 with TRBJ1-5, with D tentatively TRBD1 (5 bases). CDR1 MNHEY and CDR2 SMNVEV come from the germline V gene (reference sequence). The CDR3 runs 13 residues. V lost 6 bases, J lost 7 bases, and 13 bases lay in between.

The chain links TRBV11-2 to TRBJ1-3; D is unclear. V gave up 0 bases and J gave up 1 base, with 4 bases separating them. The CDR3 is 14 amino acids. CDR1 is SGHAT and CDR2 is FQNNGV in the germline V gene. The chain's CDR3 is CASSLDGSGNTIYF. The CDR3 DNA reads TGTGCCAGCAGCTTAGACGGGTCTGGAAACACCATATATTTT.

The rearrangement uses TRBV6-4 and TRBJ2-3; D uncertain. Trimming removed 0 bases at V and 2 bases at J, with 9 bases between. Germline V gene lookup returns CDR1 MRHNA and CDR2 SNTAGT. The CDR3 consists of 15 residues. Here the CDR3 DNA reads TGTGCCAGCAGTGACTCGTCACAGAACACAGATACGCAGTATTTT. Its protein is CASSDSSQNTDTQYF.

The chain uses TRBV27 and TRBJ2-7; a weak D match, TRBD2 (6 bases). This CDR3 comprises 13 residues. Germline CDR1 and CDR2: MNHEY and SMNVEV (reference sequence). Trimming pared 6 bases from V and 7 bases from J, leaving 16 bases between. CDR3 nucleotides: TGTGCCAGCAGCGTAGCGGCACTCGGTGAGCAGTACTTC. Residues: CASSVAALGEQYF.

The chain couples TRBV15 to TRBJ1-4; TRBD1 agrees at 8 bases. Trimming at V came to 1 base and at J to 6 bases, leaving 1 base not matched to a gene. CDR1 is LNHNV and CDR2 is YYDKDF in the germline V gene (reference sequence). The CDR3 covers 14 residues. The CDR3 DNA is TGTGCCACCAGCAGAGGGACAGGGTATGAAAAACTGTTTTTT. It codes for CATSRGTGYEKLFF.

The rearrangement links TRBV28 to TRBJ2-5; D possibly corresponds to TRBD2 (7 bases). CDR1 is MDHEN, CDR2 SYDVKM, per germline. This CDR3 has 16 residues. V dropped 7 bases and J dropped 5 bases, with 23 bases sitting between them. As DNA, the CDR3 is TGTGCCAGCACCCCTAGGGGGGTGGGAGGGCGGGAGACCCAGTACTTC. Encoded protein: CASTPRGVGGRETQYF.

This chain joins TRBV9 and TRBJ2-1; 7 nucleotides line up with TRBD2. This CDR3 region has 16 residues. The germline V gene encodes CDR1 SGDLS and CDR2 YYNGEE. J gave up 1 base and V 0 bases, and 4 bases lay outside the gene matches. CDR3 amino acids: CASSVGGGGSYNEQFF. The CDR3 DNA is TGTGCCAGCAGCGTAGGCGGGGGAGGATCCTACAATGAGCAGTTCTTC.